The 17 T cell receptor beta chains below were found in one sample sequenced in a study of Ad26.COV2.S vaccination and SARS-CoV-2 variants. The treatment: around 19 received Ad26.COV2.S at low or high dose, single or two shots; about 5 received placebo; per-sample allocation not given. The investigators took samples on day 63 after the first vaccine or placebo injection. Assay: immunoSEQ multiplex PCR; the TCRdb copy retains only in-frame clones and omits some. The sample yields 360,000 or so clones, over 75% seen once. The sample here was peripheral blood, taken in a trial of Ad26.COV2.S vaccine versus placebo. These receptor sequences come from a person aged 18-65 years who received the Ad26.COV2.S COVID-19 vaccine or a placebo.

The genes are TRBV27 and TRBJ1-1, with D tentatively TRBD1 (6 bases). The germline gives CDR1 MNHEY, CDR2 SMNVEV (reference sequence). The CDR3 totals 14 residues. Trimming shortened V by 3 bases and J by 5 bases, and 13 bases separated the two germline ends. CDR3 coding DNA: TGTGCCAGCAGTTTTTCGGGGGCTCGAACTGAAGCTTTCTTT. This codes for CASSFSGARTEAFF.

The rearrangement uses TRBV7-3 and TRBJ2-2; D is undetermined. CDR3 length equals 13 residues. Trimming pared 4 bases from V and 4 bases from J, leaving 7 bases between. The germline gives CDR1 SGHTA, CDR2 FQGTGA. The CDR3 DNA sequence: TGTGCCAGCAGCTACTTTCCCACCGGGGAGCTGTTTTTT. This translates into CASSYFPTGELFF.

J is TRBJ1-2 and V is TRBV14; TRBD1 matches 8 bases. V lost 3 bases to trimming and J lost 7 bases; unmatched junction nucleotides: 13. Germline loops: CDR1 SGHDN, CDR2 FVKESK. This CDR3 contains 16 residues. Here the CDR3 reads CASSHTRGQGAGGYTF. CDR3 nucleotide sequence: TGTGCCAGCAGCCACACAAGAGGGCAGGGGGCAGGTGGCTACACCTTC. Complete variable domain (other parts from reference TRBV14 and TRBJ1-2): EAGVTQFPSHSVIEKGQTVTLRCDPISGHDNLYWYRRVMGKEIKFLLHFVKESKQDESGMPNNRFLAERTGGTYSTLKVQPAELEDSGVYFCASSHTRGQGAGGYTFGSGTRLTVV.

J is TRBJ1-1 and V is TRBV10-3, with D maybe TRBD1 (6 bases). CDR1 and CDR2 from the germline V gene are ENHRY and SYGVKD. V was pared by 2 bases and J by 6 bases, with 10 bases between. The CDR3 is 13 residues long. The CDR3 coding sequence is TGTGCCATCAGTGAGCTAGGACAGTCTGAAGCTTTCTTT. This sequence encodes CAISELGQSEAFF.

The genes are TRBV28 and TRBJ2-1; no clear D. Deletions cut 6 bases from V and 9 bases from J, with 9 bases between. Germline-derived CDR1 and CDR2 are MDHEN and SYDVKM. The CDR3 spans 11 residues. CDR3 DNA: TGTGCCAGCAGATGGTTCTCTGAGCAGTTCTTC. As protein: CASRWFSEQFF.

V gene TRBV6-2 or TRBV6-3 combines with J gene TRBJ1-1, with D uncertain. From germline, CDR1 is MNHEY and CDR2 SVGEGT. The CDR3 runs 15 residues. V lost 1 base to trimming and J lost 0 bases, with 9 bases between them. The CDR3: CASSYWEVMNTEAFF. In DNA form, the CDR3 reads TGTGCCAGCAGTTACTGGGAGGTTATGAACACTGAAGCTTTCTTT.

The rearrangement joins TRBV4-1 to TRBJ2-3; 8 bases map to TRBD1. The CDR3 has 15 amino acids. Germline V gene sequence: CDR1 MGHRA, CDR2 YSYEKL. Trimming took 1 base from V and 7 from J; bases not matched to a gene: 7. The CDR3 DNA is TGCGCCAGCAGCCAAGGTCGCCAGGGGGCGAATACGCAGTATTTT. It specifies CASSQGRQGANTQYF.

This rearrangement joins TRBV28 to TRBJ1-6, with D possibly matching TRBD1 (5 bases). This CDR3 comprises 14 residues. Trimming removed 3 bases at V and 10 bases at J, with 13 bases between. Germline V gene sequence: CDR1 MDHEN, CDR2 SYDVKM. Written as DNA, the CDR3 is TGTGCCAGCAGTTTTTATGGGGGTGGATCACCCCTCCACTTT. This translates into CASSFYGGGSPLHF.

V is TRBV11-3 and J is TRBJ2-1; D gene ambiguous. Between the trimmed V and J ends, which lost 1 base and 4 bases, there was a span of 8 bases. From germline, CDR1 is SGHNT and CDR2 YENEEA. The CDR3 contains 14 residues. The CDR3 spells CASSLVTVYNEQFF. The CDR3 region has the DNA TGTGCCAGCAGCTTAGTTACAGTTTACAATGAGCAGTTCTTC.

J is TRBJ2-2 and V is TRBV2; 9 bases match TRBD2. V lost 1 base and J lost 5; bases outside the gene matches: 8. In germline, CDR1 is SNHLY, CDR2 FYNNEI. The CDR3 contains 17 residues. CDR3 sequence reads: CASSEGLAGYTTGELFF. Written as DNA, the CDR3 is TGTGCCAGCAGTGAAGGGCTAGCGGGATACACGACCGGGGAGCTGTTTTTT.

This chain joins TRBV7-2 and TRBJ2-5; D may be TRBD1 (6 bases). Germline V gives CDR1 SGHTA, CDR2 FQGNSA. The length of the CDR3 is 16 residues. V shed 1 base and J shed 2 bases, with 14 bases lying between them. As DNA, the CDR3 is TGTGCCAGCAGCTTAGGGTTGGGACATGTACAAGAGACCCAGTACTTC. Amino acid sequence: CASSLGLGHVQETQYF.

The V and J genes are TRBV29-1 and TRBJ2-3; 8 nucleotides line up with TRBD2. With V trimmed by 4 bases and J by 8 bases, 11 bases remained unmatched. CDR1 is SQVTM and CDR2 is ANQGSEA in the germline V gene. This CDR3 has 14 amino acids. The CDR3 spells CSVVGSFTSGTQYF. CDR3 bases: TGCAGCGTTGTGGGGTCCTTCACTAGCGGTACGCAGTATTTT.

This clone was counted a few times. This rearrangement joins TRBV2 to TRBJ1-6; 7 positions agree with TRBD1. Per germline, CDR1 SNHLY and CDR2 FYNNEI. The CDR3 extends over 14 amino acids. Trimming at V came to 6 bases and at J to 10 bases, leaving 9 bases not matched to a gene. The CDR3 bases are TGTGCCAGCAGGGAACAGGGGCAGAGGTCACCCCTCCACTTT. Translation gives CASREQGQRSPLHF.

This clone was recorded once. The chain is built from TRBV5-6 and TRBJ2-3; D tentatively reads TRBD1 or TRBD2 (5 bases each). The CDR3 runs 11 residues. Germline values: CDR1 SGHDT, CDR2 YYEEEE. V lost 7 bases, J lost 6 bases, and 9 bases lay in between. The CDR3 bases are TGTGCCAGCGGGGGATTGGATACGCAGTATTTT. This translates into CASGGLDTQYF.

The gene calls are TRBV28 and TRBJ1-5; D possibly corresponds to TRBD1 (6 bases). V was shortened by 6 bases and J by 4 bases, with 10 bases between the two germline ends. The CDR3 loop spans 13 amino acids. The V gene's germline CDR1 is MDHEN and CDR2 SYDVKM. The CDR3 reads CASSPQGNQPQHF. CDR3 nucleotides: TGTGCCAGCAGCCCCCAGGGGAATCAGCCCCAGCATTTT. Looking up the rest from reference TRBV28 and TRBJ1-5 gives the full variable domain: DVKVTQSSRYLVKRTGEKVFLECVQDMDHENMFWYRQDPGLGLRLIYFSYDVKMKEKGDIPEGYSVSREKKERFSLILESASTNQTSMYLCASSPQGNQPQHFGDGTRLSIL.

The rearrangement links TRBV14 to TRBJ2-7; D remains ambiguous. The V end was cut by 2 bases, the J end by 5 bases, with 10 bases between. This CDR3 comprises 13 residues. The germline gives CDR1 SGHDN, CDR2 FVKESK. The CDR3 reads CASSQWNTNEQYF. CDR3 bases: TGTGCCAGCAGCCAATGGAATACCAACGAGCAGTACTTC.

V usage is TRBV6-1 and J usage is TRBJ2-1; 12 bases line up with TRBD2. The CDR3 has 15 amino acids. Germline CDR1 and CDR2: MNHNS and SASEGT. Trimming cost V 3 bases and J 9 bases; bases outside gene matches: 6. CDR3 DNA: TGTGCCAGCAGTGATCTAGCGGGAGGGCCGGGTGAGCAGTTCTTC. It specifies CASSDLAGGPGEQFF.